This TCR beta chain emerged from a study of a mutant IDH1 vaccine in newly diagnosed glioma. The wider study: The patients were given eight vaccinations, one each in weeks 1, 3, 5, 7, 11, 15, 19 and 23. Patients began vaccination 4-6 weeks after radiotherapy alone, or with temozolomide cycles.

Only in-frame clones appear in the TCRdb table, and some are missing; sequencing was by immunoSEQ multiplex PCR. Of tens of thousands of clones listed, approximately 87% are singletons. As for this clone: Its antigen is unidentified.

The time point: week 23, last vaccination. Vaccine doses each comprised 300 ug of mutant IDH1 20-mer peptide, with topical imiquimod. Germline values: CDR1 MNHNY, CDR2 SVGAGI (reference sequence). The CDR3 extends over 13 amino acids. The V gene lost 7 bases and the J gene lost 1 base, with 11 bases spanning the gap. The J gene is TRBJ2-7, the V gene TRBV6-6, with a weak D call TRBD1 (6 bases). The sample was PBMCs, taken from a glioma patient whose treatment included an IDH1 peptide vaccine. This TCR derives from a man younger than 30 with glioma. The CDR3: CASTTGSSYEQYF. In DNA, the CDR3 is TGTGCCAGCACAACAGGGTCGTCCTACGAGCAGTACTTC.